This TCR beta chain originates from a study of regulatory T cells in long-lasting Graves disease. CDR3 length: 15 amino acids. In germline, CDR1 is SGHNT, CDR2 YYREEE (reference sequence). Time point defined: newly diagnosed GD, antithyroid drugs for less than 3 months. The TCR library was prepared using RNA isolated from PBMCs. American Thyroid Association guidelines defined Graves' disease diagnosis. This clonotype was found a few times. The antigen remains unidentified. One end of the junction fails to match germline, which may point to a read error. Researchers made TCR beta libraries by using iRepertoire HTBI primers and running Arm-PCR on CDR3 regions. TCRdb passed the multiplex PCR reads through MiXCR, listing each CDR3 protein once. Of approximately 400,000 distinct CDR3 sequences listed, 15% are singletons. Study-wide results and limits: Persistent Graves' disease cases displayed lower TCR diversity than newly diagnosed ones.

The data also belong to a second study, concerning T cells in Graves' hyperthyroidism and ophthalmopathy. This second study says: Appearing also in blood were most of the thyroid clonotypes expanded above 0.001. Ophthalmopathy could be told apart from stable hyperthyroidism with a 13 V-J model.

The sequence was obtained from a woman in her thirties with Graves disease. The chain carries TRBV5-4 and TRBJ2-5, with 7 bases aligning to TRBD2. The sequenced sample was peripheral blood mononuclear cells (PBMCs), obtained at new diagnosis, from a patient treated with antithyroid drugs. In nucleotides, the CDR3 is TGTGCCAGCAGCTTGGAAGCGGGGACCTCAGAGATCCAGTACTTC. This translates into CASSLEAGTSEIQYF.